One and the same sample provided the 12 T cell receptor beta chains below, sequenced in a study of T cell responses to AZD1222 COVID-19 vaccine. TCRdb's copy holds only in-frame clones and misses some; the assay was immunoSEQ multiplex PCR. Of some 150,000 clones in the sample, 89% are singletons; the top ten hold around 1.5%. The source was peripheral blood, collected 28 days after the second AZD1222 dose. The receptors here all came from an adult who received the AZD1222 COVID-19 vaccine.

This clone was seen more than once but under ten times. The chain has TRBV2 and TRBJ2-7; no clear D. Germline loops: CDR1 SNHLY, CDR2 FYNNEI. The CDR3 is made up of 13 amino acids. The V gene lost 7 bases and the J gene lost 3 bases, with 13 bases spanning the gap. CDR3: CASKVYSDYEQYF. DNA of the CDR3: TGTGCCAGCAAGGTGTACTCAGACTACGAGCAGTACTTC.

The chain uses TRBV7-2 and TRBJ1-3; D gene uncertain. The length of the CDR3 is 15 residues. Germline V lookup: CDR1 SGHTA, CDR2 FQGNSA. Trimming removed 1 base from V and 2 bases from J, with 9 bases in between. The CDR3 is CASSLVGTAGNTIYF. DNA of the CDR3: TGTGCCAGCAGCTTAGTAGGCACAGCTGGAAACACCATATATTTT.

This clone was detected only a few times. The V call is TRBV9, the J call TRBJ2-4; TRBD1 matches 8 bases. With 4 bases clipped from V and 5 bases from J, the junction kept 5 bases outside the gene matches. CDR3 size: 14 residues. Germline V CDR1 and CDR2: SGDLS, YYNGEE. DNA of the CDR3: TGTGCCAGCAGCCCAGGACAGGGACAAAACATTCAGTACTTC. It codes for CASSPGQGQNIQYF.

Comment on this clone: Other DNA sequences within the sample encode an identical CDR3. The chain has TRBV7-8 and TRBJ2-7, with 8 positions matching TRBD1. The J segment lost 1 base and the V segment lost 5 bases, leaving 7 bases of the junction unmatched. The CDR3 has 15 amino acids. Germline V CDR1 and CDR2: SGHVS, FQNEAQ. The CDR3 loop reads CASSLRGTGSYEQYF. As DNA, the CDR3 is TGTGCCAGCAGCCTTCGTGGGACAGGATCCTACGAGCAGTACTTC.

The chain couples TRBV5-6 to TRBJ1-6; D might be TRBD1 (5 bases). Germline lookup yields CDR1 SGHDT and CDR2 YYEEEE. CDR3 length: 15 residues. V was trimmed by 2 bases and J by 8 bases, leaving 14 bases between them. The CDR3 region is CASSFRGGIDSPLHF. The CDR3 DNA is TGTGCCAGCAGCTTCCGGGGGGGTATAGATTCACCCCTCCACTTT.

The chain recombines TRBV15 with TRBJ1-1, with no clear D. The length of the CDR3 is 17 residues. The V gene lost 0 bases and the J gene lost 4 bases, with 18 bases spanning the gap. CDR1 is LNHNV, CDR2 YYDKDF, per germline (reference sequence). CDR3 coding DNA: TGTGCCACCAGCAGAGAAACCGCGGGCCCGTGGGGCACTGAAGCTTTCTTT. It translates to CATSRETAGPWGTEAFF.

V usage is TRBV7-9 and J usage is TRBJ1-5, with 7 bases matching TRBD1. V lost 3 bases, J lost 3 bases, and 5 bases stayed unmatched. The CDR3 covers 15 residues. Germline lookup yields CDR1 SEHNR and CDR2 FQNEAQ (reference sequence). Here the CDR3 reads CASSLAGTDNQPQHF. The CDR3 DNA reads as TGTGCCAGCAGCTTGGCCGGGACAGACAATCAGCCCCAGCATTTT.

This chain uses TRBV28 with TRBJ1-1, with D unresolved. The CDR3 length is 12 residues. V was cut by 4 bases and J by 1 base, with 4 bases left in between. Germline V lookup: CDR1 MDHEN, CDR2 SYDVKM. The CDR3 loop is CASSSANTEAFF. Here the CDR3 DNA reads TGTGCCAGCAGTTCGGCGAACACTGAAGCTTTCTTT.

CDR3 loop: CASSSGGDWSNQPQHF. The DNA for the CDR3 is TGTGCCAGCAGCTCAGGGGGCGATTGGAGCAATCAGCCCCAGCATTTT. This sequence joins TRBV7-9 and TRBJ1-5; 8 bases agree with TRBD1. CDR1 and CDR2 from the germline V gene are SEHNR and FQNEAQ (reference sequence). The CDR3 totals 16 residues. V lost 4 bases to trimming and J lost 1 base; unmatched junction nucleotides: 6.

The rearrangement uses TRBV5-1 and TRBJ2-3, with TRBD1 as a possible D gene (5 bases). This CDR3 spans 14 amino acids. Per the germline V gene, CDR1 is SGHRS and CDR2 is YFSETQ. Between the trimmed V and J ends, which lost 7 bases and 6 bases, there was a span of 18 bases. CDR3 protein: CASGDIGVTDTQYF. The CDR3 coding sequence is TGCGCCAGCGGTGACATAGGGGTCACGGATACGCAGTATTTT.

This clone was counted a few times. The V call is TRBV4-2, the J call TRBJ1-2; 9 bases agree with TRBD1. Germline assignment: CDR1 LGHNA and CDR2 YNFKEQ. The CDR3 spans 13 residues. The V gene end was trimmed by 5 bases and the J gene end by 4 bases; junction bases not matched to a gene: 2. CDR3 in DNA: TGTGCCAGCAGCGGGACAGGGCCCTATGGCTACACCTTC. Protein: CASSGTGPYGYTF.

This chain connects TRBV7-3 to TRBJ2-3; no reliable D call. Deletions cut 2 bases from V and 6 bases from J, with 12 bases between. The germline CDR1 and CDR2 sequences are SGHTA and FQGTGA. The CDR3 is made up of 14 amino acids. The DNA for the CDR3 is TGTGCCAGCAGCTTACAACCCCCTGCGGATACGCAGTATTTT. It yields the protein CASSLQPPADTQYF.